The 19 T cell receptor beta chains below were found in one sample sequenced in a study of cytotoxic CD8 clonotypes in ibrutinib-treated CLL. Libraries were prepared by immunoSEQ multiplex PCR; TCRdb keeps only in-frame clonotypes and omits some of them. The sample consists of roughly 250,000 clones, about three quarters of them appearing once. Sequences were derived from PBMCs, sampled after 24 months of ibrutinib treatment. The receptors were gathered from a human donor with chronic lymphocytic leukemia.

V usage is TRBV15 and J usage is TRBJ2-7, with a possible D match to TRBD2 (6 bases). This CDR3 has 14 amino acids. Germline V gives CDR1 LNHNV, CDR2 YYDKDF (reference sequence). The ends were cut back, 1 base at V and 2 bases at J, with 9 bases in the middle. The CDR3 bases are TGTGCCACCAGCAGAGGGGGACTCCCCTACGAGCAGTACTTC. Translation gives CATSRGGLPYEQYF.

The chain joins TRBV27 to TRBJ2-7, with 9 positions matching TRBD2. Per the germline V gene, CDR1 is MNHEY and CDR2 is SMNVEV (reference sequence). The ends lost 5 bases at V and 4 bases at J; junction bases unmatched: 6. The CDR3 is made up of 14 amino acids. The CDR3: CASSLSGSLYEQYF. The CDR3 coding sequence is TGTGCCAGCAGTCTTAGCGGGAGTCTTTACGAGCAGTACTTC.

The CDR3 reads CASSLRDSPRGDTQYF. The CDR3, as DNA: TGTGCCAGCAGCTTAAGGGACAGTCCACGCGGAGATACGCAGTATTTT. This chain connects TRBV7-6 to TRBJ2-3; 7 bases are shared with TRBD1. V trimming: 2 bases; J trimming: 5 bases; junction bases outside the gene matches: 10. Germline CDR1 is SGHVS and CDR2 is FNYEAQ. The CDR3 contains 16 residues.

The chain couples TRBV15 to TRBJ1-2, with 8 bases identical to TRBD1. Germline CDR1 is LNHNV and CDR2 is YYDKDF (reference sequence). This CDR3 region has 14 residues. The J segment lost 0 bases and the V segment lost 8 bases, leaving 5 bases of the junction unmatched. The CDR3 reads CATGTGDTNYGYTF. For the CDR3, the DNA is TGTGCCACCGGGACAGGAGATACTAACTATGGCTACACCTTC.

The rearrangement uses TRBV5-4 and TRBJ2-5, with 7 bases aligning to TRBD2. The CDR3 consists of 14 residues. Trimming removed 3 bases from V and 5 bases from J; junction bases left unmatched: 7. Germline loops: CDR1 SGHNT, CDR2 YYREEE (reference sequence). CDR3 residues: CASSSGGSKETQYF. The CDR3 DNA sequence: TGTGCCAGCAGCTCTGGCGGGAGCAAGGAGACCCAGTACTTC. The whole variable domain, remainder taken from reference TRBV5-4 and TRBJ2-5, is ETGVTQSPTHLIKTRGQQVTLRCSSQSGHNTVSWYQQALGQGPQFIFQYYREEENGRGNFPPRFSGLQFPNYSSELNVNALELDDSALYLCASSSGGSKETQYFGPGTRLLVL.

V usage is TRBV19 and J usage is TRBJ1-1; maybe TRBD1 (5 bases). Germline CDR1 LNHDA, CDR2 SQIVND (reference sequence). CDR3 length: 14 amino acids. The germline V and J ends were trimmed by 1 base and 1 base, with 7 bases remaining between them. Here the CDR3 DNA reads TGTGCCAGTAGTATAGGACAGAGGAACACTGAAGCTTTCTTT. Residues: CASSIGQRNTEAFF.

The rearrangement joins TRBV2 to TRBJ2-3; D is undetermined. Per germline, CDR1 SNHLY and CDR2 FYNNEI. This CDR3 is built from 14 residues. V was shortened by 1 base and J by 2 bases, with 7 bases between the two germline ends. Written as DNA, the CDR3 is TGTGCCAGCAGTGAAGAAGGGATCACAGATACGCAGTATTTT. Encoded protein: CASSEEGITDTQYF.

The rearrangement joins TRBV19 to TRBJ2-7; the D call may be TRBD1 or TRBD2 (5 bases each). The CDR3 sequence is 15 residues long. Germline CDR1 LNHDA, CDR2 SQIVND (reference sequence). V dropped 6 bases and J dropped 4 bases, with 19 bases sitting between them. CDR3 bases: TGTGCCAGTAGCCAACCCCAGGGTCGGGGTTACGAGCAGTACTTC. Residues: CASSQPQGRGYEQYF.

The chain carries TRBV7-8 and TRBJ2-7; 12 bases align to TRBD2. The length of the CDR3 is 17 residues. The germline CDR1 and CDR2 sequences are SGHVS and FQNEAQ. Unmatched junction bases numbered 9, after V lost 2 bases and J lost 4 bases. The CDR3 reads CASSLIPSGRATYEQYF. DNA for the CDR3: TGTGCCAGCAGCTTAATCCCTAGCGGGAGGGCCACGTACGAGCAGTACTTC. Based on the CDR3 plus reference TRBV7-8 and TRBJ2-7, the full variable domain is GAGVSQSPRYKVAKRGQDVALRCDPISGHVSLFWYQQALGQGPEFLTYFQNEAQLDKSGLPSDRFFAERPEGSVSTLKIQRTQQEDSAVYLCASSLIPSGRATYEQYFGPGTRLTVT.

The J gene is TRBJ2-3, the V gene TRBV27; 7 bases are shared with TRBD1. Germline values: CDR1 MNHEY, CDR2 SMNVEV (reference sequence). V gave up 4 bases and J gave up 3 bases; unmatched junction bases: 1. The CDR3 loop spans 13 amino acids. In DNA form, the CDR3 reads TGTGCCAGCAGTTGGGACAGAACAGATACGCAGTATTTT. Its protein is CASSWDRTDTQYF.

This sequence joins TRBV29-1 and TRBJ2-7; tentative D call: TRBD1 (6 bases). Trimming left V 4 bases short and J 0 bases short, with 10 bases between. This CDR3 spans 13 amino acids. Germline CDR1 reads SQVTM; CDR2 reads ANQGSEA. Written as DNA, the CDR3 is TGCAGCGTTGGGACGGACAGCTCCTACGAGCAGTACTTC. The encoded protein is CSVGTDSSYEQYF.

A single count supports this clone. The chain combines TRBV5-3 with TRBJ2-7; TRBD2 matches 7 bases. Being an ORF, TRBV5-3 has a function that is uncertain. The CDR3 contains 18 residues. Unmatched junction bases numbered 14, after V lost 0 bases and J lost 2 bases. The CDR3 protein is CARSLASGLSRVTYEQYF. DNA for the CDR3: TGTGCCAGAAGCTTGGCTAGCGGACTCTCCCGAGTCACCTACGAGCAGTACTTC.

In DNA, the CDR3 is TGTGCCAGCTCAGTACCGGGACAGGGGACCCACGAGCAGTACTTC. Its translation: CASSVPGQGTHEQYF. The V gene is TRBV18, the J gene TRBJ2-7; 10 nucleotides line up with TRBD1. J lost 5 bases, V lost 5 bases, and 9 bases had no gene match. Germline loops: CDR1 KGHSH, CDR2 LQKENI. The CDR3 is made up of 15 amino acids.

The chain is built from TRBV7-9 and TRBJ1-5; D unclear. This CDR3 has 16 residues. Germline V gene sequence: CDR1 SEHNR, CDR2 FQNEAQ (reference sequence). V was trimmed by 5 bases and J by 0 bases, leaving 14 bases between them. This CDR3 is CASSRTRTDSNQPQHF. The DNA of the CDR3 is TGTGCCAGCAGCAGGACTAGGACGGATAGCAATCAGCCCCAGCATTTT.

The CDR3 DNA sequence: TGTGCCAGCAGTTTAGATTCCGGAGATACGCAGTATTTT. Translation gives CASSLDSGDTQYF. The chain carries TRBV27 and TRBJ2-3; D unresolved. V lost 2 bases and J 5 bases, leaving 8 bases between the germline ends. Germline CDR1 MNHEY, CDR2 SMNVEV (reference sequence). CDR3 length: 13 amino acids.

The table lists this clone with a few counts. One junction end disagrees with the germline gene, perhaps due to a read error. CDR3 in amino acids: CAIYPGTGSHEQYF. CDR3 coding DNA: TGTGCCATCTACCCCGGGACAGGCTCCCACGAGCAGTACTTC. This sequence joins TRBV10-3 and TRBJ2-7; TRBD1 aligns across 8 bases. This CDR3 is built from 14 residues. In germline, CDR1 is ENHRY, CDR2 SYGVKD.

This clone has only a few counts. The chain carries TRBV25-1 and TRBJ1-2; no reliable D call. Trimming stripped 4 bases from V and 4 bases from J, with 7 bases between. This CDR3 contains 12 residues. Germline V gene sequence: CDR1 MGHDK, CDR2 SYGVNS. CDR3 DNA: TGTGCCAGCAGTGGAAATGGCTATGGCTACACCTTC. Translation gives CASSGNGYGYTF.

V and J are TRBV27 and TRBJ2-5, with 10 bases aligning to TRBD2. Unmatched junction bases numbered 8, after V lost 2 bases and J lost 8 bases. Per germline, CDR1 MNHEY and CDR2 SMNVEV (reference sequence). The length of the CDR3 is 15 residues. CDR3 bases: TGTGCCAGCAGTTTACTAGCCCTAGCGGGAGTCACCCAGTACTTC. It translates to CASSLLALAGVTQYF.

The chain combines TRBV28 with TRBJ1-3; TRBD1 might be the D (5 bases). V shed 3 bases and J shed 2 bases, with 8 bases lying between them. This CDR3 comprises 14 residues. CDR1 and CDR2 from the germline V gene are MDHEN and SYDVKM. CDR3 amino acids: CASSLGGAGNTIYF. For the CDR3, the DNA is TGTGCCAGCAGTTTGGGGGGGGCTGGAAACACCATATATTTT.